The rows below give T cell receptor beta chains drawn from one sample of a study of T cells after yellow fever vaccination. TCRdb re-called the 5' RACE reads with MiXCR, one entry per CDR3 protein. Among about 550,000 distinct CDR3 sequences listed, less than 20% were seen once. The sequenced sample was PBMCs, obtained 15 days after the yellow fever booster vaccination. The receptors derive from a man between 25 and 39 years old who received the YFV17D yellow fever vaccine. Each CDR3 is given with its conserved first and last residue. The order of the fields is V gene, CDR3 length, clone size, D gene, J gene, CDR3 DNA, CDR3 protein. D genes are given only for firm matches. Not all rows give a size; the values are once, few, many and, for expanded clones, a class.

V: TRBV18; length: 15; size: -; D: -; J: TRBJ1-6; DNA: TGTGCCAGCTCACCCCAACCAGGGCCCAATTCACCCCTCCACTTT; CDR3: CASSPQPGPNSPLHF
V: TRBV19; length: 15; size: -; D: TRBD2; J: TRBJ2-1; DNA: TGTGCCAGTAATTTCGGGACTAGCGGGAGAAATGAGCAGTTCTTC; CDR3: CASNFGTSGRNEQFF
V: TRBV5-6; length: 17; size: -; D: -; J: TRBJ2-2; DNA: TGTGCCAGCAGCTTTTTGGGGGCCACCTCGAACACCGGGGAGCTGTTTTTT; CDR3: CASSFLGATSNTGELFF
V: TRBV24-1; length: 14; size: few; D: -; J: TRBJ2-1; DNA: TGTGCCACCAGTGAGGGGGGACTGAACAATGAGCAGTTCTTC; CDR3: CATSEGGLNNEQFF
V: TRBV29-1; length: 14; size: few; D: -; J: TRBJ2-2; DNA: TGCAGCGTTGGGTCTATGGGATTCACCGGGGAGCTGTTTTTT; CDR3: CSVGSMGFTGELFF
V: TRBV12-3/TRBV12-4; length: 12; size: few; D: -; J: TRBJ2-1; DNA: TGTGCCAGCAGTTTAGTTCCAGGTGAGCAGTTCTTC; CDR3: CASSLVPGEQFF
V: TRBV10-3; length: 14; size: -; D: TRBD1; J: TRBJ1-1; DNA: TGTGCCATCAGATTGGGACAGGGGGCGGCTGAAGCTTTCTTT; CDR3: CAIRLGQGAAEAFF
V: TRBV20-1; length: 16; size: few; D: TRBD1; J: TRBJ2-7; DNA: TGCAGTGCTAGAGACCTTCACGGGACAGGGGACGACGAGCAGTACTTC; CDR3: CSARDLHGTGDDEQYF
V: TRBV20-1; length: 15; size: -; D: TRBD2; J: TRBJ2-3; DNA: TGCAGTGCTGTAAATTCAGCGGGAGGTTCAGATACGCAGTATTTT; CDR3: CSAVNSAGGSDTQYF
V: TRBV18; length: 14; size: many; D: -; J: TRBJ2-7; DNA: TGTGCCAGCTCACCGGGGCTCGTCTCCTACGAGCAGTACTTC; CDR3: CASSPGLVSYEQYF
V: TRBV18; length: 18; size: few; D: -; J: TRBJ1-3; DNA: TGTGCCAGCTCACGGAACAGGCCACCCACAGGCTCTGGAAACACCATATATTTT; CDR3: CASSRNRPPTGSGNTIYF
V: TRBV2; length: 13; size: -; D: -; J: TRBJ1-4; DNA: TGTGCCAGCAGTGAGGGGTCATTCGAAAAACTGTTTTTT; CDR3: CASSEGSFEKLFF
V: TRBV6-5; length: 14; size: -; D: -; J: TRBJ1-1; DNA: TGTGCCAGCAGTTACGGGGTCGGTGCTACCCAAGCTTTCTTT; CDR3: CASSYGVGATQAFF
V: TRBV6-5; length: 16; size: many; D: TRBD1; J: TRBJ2-5; DNA: TGTGCCAGCAGTTACGCCGGACAGGGCCGCAAGAGAACCCAGTACTTC; CDR3: CASSYAGQGRKRTQYF
V: TRBV4-2; length: 16; size: -; D: TRBD2; J: TRBJ2-5; DNA: TGTGCCAGCAGCCAAGCCGTAAGCGGGAGGAAAGAGACCCAGTACTTC; CDR3: CASSQAVSGRKETQYF
V: TRBV5-6; length: 19; size: -; D: TRBD2; J: TRBJ2-1; DNA: TGTGCCAGCAGCTTGCGGCGACTAGCGGGAGTCGGTTCCTACAATGAGCAGTTCTTC; CDR3: CASSLRRLAGVGSYNEQFF
V: TRBV11-2; length: 12; size: few; D: -; J: TRBJ2-1; DNA: TGTGCCAGCGCTATTACCTACAATGAGCAGTTCTTC; CDR3: CASAITYNEQFF
V: TRBV20-1; length: 13; size: -; D: -; J: TRBJ1-4; DNA: TGCAGTGCTATAGGCGCGGCTAATGAAAAACTGTTTTTT; CDR3: CSAIGAANEKLFF
V: TRBV28; length: 16; size: -; D: TRBD2; J: TRBJ2-3; DNA: TGTGCCAGCAGCACCCGGACTAGCGGTTATGTAGATACGCAGTATTTT; CDR3: CASSTRTSGYVDTQYF
V: TRBV3-1; length: 17; size: few; D: -; J: TRBJ1-1; DNA: TGTGCCAGCAGCCAAGATTCCGGGGGCTCGACGAACACTGAAGCTTTCTTT; CDR3: CASSQDSGGSTNTEAFF
V: TRBV28; length: 15; size: -; D: TRBD2; J: TRBJ2-2; DNA: TGTGCCAGCAGCTCGGGACTAGCGGGAGCCGGGGAGCTGTTTTTT; CDR3: CASSSGLAGAGELFF
V: TRBV7-3; length: 15; size: few; D: -; J: TRBJ2-7; DNA: TGTGCCAGCAGCATCACAGCGACTGGTGACTACGAGCAGTACTTC; CDR3: CASSITATGDYEQYF
V: TRBV20-1; length: 15; size: many; D: TRBD2; J: TRBJ2-1; DNA: TGCAGTGCTTTGGGACTAGCGGGATCCTACAATGAGCAGTTCTTC; CDR3: CSALGLAGSYNEQFF
V: TRBV19; length: 15; size: few; D: TRBD1; J: TRBJ2-7; DNA: TGTGCCAGTAGTATCGCGACAGGGGTTTATCACGAGCAGTACTTC; CDR3: CASSIATGVYHEQYF
V: TRBV7-2; length: 14; size: -; D: -; J: TRBJ2-5; DNA: TGTGCCAGCAGCTTATATGCAGGAGAAGAGACCCAGTACTTC; CDR3: CASSLYAGEETQYF
V: TRBV7-9; length: 16; size: few; D: TRBD2; J: TRBJ2-5; DNA: TGTGCCGGAGGACTAGCGGAAGGCTCCCCCCAAGAGACCCAGTACTTC; CDR3: CAGGLAEGSPQETQYF
V: TRBV4-3; length: 15; size: few; D: -; J: TRBJ2-3; DNA: TGCGCCAGCAGCAGAGGTGGGGCTAGCACAGATACGCAGTATTTT; CDR3: CASSRGGASTDTQYF
V: TRBV5-1; length: 13; size: -; D: TRBD1; J: TRBJ2-3; DNA: TGCGCCAGCACCCAGGGGGCGGCAGATACGCAGTATTTT; CDR3: CASTQGAADTQYF
V: TRBV9; length: 16; size: few; D: -; J: TRBJ2-1; DNA: TGTGCCAGCAGCGTAGAGGGCAGGATTGGTTACAATGAGCAGTTCTTC; CDR3: CASSVEGRIGYNEQFF
V: TRBV20-1; length: 15; size: few; D: TRBD1; J: TRBJ2-7; DNA: TGCAGTGCTACCAGCGACAGGGCGACCTCCTACGAGCAGTACTTC; CDR3: CSATSDRATSYEQYF
V: TRBV29-1; length: 12; size: once; D: -; J: TRBJ2-5; DNA: TGCAGCGGGAAACAAAGCCAAGAGACCCAGTACTTC; CDR3: CSGKQSQETQYF
V: TRBV20-1; length: 14; size: -; D: -; J: TRBJ1-4; DNA: TGCAGTGCAACCTCCGGGACAACTAATGAAAAACTGTTTTTT; CDR3: CSATSGTTNEKLFF
V: TRBV5-1; length: 13; size: -; D: -; J: TRBJ2-3; DNA: TGCGCCAGCAGCTTCCCGCAAACAGATACGCAGTATTTT; CDR3: CASSFPQTDTQYF
V: TRBV6-2/TRBV6-3; length: 16; size: -; D: -; J: TRBJ2-7; DNA: TGTGCCAGCAGTCGGGTTCCTACAGGGTCCTCTCACGAGCAGTACTTC; CDR3: CASSRVPTGSSHEQYF
V: TRBV7-8; length: 16; size: many; D: -; J: TRBJ1-1; DNA: TGTGCCAGCAGCTTAGACAGGGTGGGACTGAACACTGAAGCTTTCTTT; CDR3: CASSLDRVGLNTEAFF